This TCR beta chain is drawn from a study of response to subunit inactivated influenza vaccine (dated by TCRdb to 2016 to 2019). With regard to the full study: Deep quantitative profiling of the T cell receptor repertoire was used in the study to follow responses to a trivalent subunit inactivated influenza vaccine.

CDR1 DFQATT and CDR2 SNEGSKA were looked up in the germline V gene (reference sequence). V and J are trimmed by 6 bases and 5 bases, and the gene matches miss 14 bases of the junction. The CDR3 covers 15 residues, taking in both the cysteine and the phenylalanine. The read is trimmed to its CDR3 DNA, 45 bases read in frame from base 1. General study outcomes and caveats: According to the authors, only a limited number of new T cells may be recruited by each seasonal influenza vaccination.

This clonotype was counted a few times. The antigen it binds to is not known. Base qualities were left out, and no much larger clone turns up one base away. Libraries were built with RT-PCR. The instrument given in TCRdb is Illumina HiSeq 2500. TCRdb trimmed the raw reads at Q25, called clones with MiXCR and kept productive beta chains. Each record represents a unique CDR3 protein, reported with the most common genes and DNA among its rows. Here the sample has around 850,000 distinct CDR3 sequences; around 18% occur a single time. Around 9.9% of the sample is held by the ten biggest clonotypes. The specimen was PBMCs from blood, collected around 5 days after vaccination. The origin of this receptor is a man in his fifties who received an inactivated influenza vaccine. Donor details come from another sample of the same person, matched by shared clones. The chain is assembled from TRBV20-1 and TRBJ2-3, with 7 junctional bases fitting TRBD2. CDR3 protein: CSAPTPGGWEDTQYF. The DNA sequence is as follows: TGCAGTGCCCCAACCCCGGGGGGATGGGAAGATACGCAGTATTTT.